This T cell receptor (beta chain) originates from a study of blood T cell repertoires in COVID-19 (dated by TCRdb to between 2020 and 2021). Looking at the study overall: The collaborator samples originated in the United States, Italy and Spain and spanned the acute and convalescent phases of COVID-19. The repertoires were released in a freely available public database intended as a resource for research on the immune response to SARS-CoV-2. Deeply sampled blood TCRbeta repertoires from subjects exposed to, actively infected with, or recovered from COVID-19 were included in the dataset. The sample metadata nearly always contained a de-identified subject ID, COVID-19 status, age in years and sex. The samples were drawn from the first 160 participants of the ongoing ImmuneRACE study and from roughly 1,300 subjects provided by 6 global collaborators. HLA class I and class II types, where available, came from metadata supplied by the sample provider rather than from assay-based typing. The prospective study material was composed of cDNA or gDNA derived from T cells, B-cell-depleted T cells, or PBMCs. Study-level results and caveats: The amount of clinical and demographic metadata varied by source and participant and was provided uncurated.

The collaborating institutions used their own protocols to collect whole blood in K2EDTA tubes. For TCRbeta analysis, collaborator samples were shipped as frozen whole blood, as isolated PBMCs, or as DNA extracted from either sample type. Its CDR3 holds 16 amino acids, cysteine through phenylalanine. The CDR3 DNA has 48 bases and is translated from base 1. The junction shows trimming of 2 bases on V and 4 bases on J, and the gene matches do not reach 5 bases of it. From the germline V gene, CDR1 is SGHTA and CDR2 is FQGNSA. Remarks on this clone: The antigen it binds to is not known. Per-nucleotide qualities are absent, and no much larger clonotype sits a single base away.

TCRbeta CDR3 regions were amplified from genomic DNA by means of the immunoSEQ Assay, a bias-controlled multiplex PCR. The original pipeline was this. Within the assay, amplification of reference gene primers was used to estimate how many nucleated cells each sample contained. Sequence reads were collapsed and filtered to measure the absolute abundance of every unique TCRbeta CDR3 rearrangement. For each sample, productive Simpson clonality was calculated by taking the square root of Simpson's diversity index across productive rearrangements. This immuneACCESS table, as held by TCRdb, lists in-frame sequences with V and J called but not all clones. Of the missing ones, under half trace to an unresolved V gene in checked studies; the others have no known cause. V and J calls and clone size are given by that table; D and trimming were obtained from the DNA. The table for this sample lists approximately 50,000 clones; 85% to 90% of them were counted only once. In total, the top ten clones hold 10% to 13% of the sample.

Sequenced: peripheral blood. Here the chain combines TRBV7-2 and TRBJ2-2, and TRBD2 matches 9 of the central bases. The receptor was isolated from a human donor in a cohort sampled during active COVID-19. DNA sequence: TGTGCCAGCAGCTTATTGGGACTAGCCGTCACCGGGGAGCTGTTTTTT. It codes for CASSLLGLAVTGELFF.